The 8 T cell receptor beta chains reported below all come from one sample, sequenced in a study of PD-1 and CTLA-4 blockade in melanoma. This table comes from immunoSEQ multiplex PCR, and its TCRdb copy is limited to in-frame clones, with some not included. The data show around 21,000 clones, roughly 88% seen once. Sequenced material: CD8+ T cells from peripheral blood, taken before anti-PD-1 treatment. These receptors all come from a human donor with melanoma.

This chain joins TRBV6-6 and TRBJ1-5; no clear D gene. CDR3 length: 12 residues. The V gene lost 6 bases and the J gene lost 1 base, with 4 bases spanning the gap. The germline V gene has CDR1 MNHNY and CDR2 SVGAGI (reference sequence). The CDR3 loop reads CASSPSNQPQHF. The CDR3, as DNA: TGTGCCAGCAGCCCCAGCAATCAGCCCCAGCATTTT.

The chain employs TRBV4-1 and TRBJ2-7, with a possible D match to TRBD2 (5 bases). The length of the CDR3 is 13 residues. Germline CDR1 reads MGHRA; CDR2 reads YSYEKL. Trimming stripped 1 base from V and 5 bases from J, with 9 bases between. In nucleotides, the CDR3 is TGCGCCAGCAGCCAAGTTATCGGGGACGAGCAGTACTTC. Encoded protein: CASSQVIGDEQYF.

The chain recombines TRBV13 with TRBJ1-4; D uncertain. The CDR3 covers 15 residues. The germline V gene has CDR1 PRHDT and CDR2 FYEKMQ (reference sequence). The germline V and J ends were trimmed by 5 bases and 0 bases, with 10 bases remaining between them. The CDR3 DNA follows: TGTGCCAGCAGCCCCCCCGACTCAACTAATGAAAAACTGTTTTTT. Translation gives CASSPPDSTNEKLFF.

CDR3 coding DNA: TGTGCCAGCAGTTACTCGGGGACACCGAACACTGAAGCTTTCTTT. Amino acid sequence: CASSYSGTPNTEAFF. The rearrangement links TRBV6-5 to TRBJ1-1, with a tentative D call TRBD1 (6 bases). Trimming removed 0 bases at V and 1 base at J, with 9 bases between. From germline, CDR1 is MNHEY and CDR2 SVGAGI. The CDR3 sequence is 15 residues long.

The chain links TRBV28 to TRBJ2-2, with D possibly being TRBD1 (6 bases). CDR1 is MDHEN and CDR2 is SYDVKM in the germline V gene. V was pared by 3 bases and J by 6 bases, with 11 bases between. The CDR3 runs to 14 residues. The CDR3 nucleotides read TGTGCCAGCAGTTTCGTCGCAGGGGCCGGGGAGCTGTTTTTT. It specifies CASSFVAGAGELFF.

V and J are TRBV7-9 and TRBJ2-5; 7 nucleotides match TRBD2. The CDR3 is made up of 15 amino acids. Germline V gene data show CDR1 as SEHNR and CDR2 as FQNEAQ (reference sequence). J lost 2 bases, V lost 5 bases, and 8 bases had no gene match. The CDR3 region is CASSPGEGGQETQYF. As DNA, the CDR3 is TGTGCCAGCAGCCCCGGGGAGGGCGGACAAGAGACCCAGTACTTC.

This chain uses TRBV11-2 with TRBJ2-7, with 7 bases lining up with TRBD1. J lost 2 bases, V lost 5 bases, and 3 bases had no gene match. This CDR3 is built from 13 residues. Germline V gives CDR1 SGHAT, CDR2 FQNNGV. The CDR3 reads CASSLGTAYEQYF. CDR3 nucleotides: TGTGCCAGCAGCCTCGGGACAGCCTACGAGCAGTACTTC.

The chain uses TRBV5-1 and TRBJ2-1; 8 positions match TRBD2. Germline V gives CDR1 SGHRS, CDR2 YFSETQ. This CDR3 contains 16 residues. The ends lost 0 bases at V and 2 bases at J; junction bases unmatched: 4. CDR3 sequence (DNA): TGCGCCAGCAGCTTGGAGCCGCGGGGGGCCTACAATGAGCAGTTCTTC. It encodes CASSLEPRGAYNEQFF. The entire variable domain, with the rest obtained from reference TRBV5-1 and TRBJ2-1, is as follows: KAGVTQTPRYLIKTRGQQVTLSCSPISGHRSVSWYQQTPGQGLQFLFEYFSETQRNKGNFPGRFSGRQFSNSRSEMNVSTLELGDSALYLCASSLEPRGAYNEQFFGPGTRLTVL.